The rows below give T cell receptor beta chains drawn from one sample of a study of blood T cell repertoires in COVID-19. Measured with immunoSEQ multiplex PCR; TCRdb has only the in-frame clones, and not every one. The table includes roughly 290,000 clones, roughly 90% detected once. Sequencing input: peripheral blood. These receptors originate from a woman aged 60 to 75 with acute or convalescent COVID-19. Each CDR3 is given with its conserved first and last residue. Fields, in order: J gene, clone size, V gene, D gene, CDR3 DNA, CDR3 protein. A D gene is named only where the DNA matches it firmly. Clone size is not always given. Where it is, it says once, few, many or a class for expanded clones.

j_call: TRBJ1-1; clone_size: once; v_call: TRBV4-2; d_call: -; cdr3_nt: TGTGCCAGCAGCCAAGAAACGGGATTGAACACTGAAGCTTTCTTT; cdr3_aa: CASSQETGLNTEAFF
j_call: TRBJ1-6; clone_size: -; v_call: TRBV19; d_call: -; cdr3_nt: TGTGCCAGTACCTCTATGGCAGGTCATGGTAATTCACCCCTCCACTTT; cdr3_aa: CASTSMAGHGNSPLHF
j_call: TRBJ2-2; clone_size: -; v_call: TRBV4-2; d_call: -; cdr3_nt: TGTGCCAGCAGCCCTACCCCTCAGCTGGGCGCGAACACCGGGGAGCTGTTTTTT; cdr3_aa: CASSPTPQLGANTGELFF
j_call: TRBJ2-1; clone_size: -; v_call: TRBV24-1; d_call: TRBD1; cdr3_nt: TGTGCCACCAGTGAGTCACAGGGGGGAATCAATGAGCAGTTCTTC; cdr3_aa: CATSESQGGINEQFF
j_call: TRBJ1-4; clone_size: -; v_call: TRBV5-6; d_call: TRBD1; cdr3_nt: TGTGCCAGCAGCAACCACCGGGACAGGCATGAAAAACTGTTTTTT; cdr3_aa: CASSNHRDRHEKLFF
j_call: TRBJ1-3; clone_size: -; v_call: TRBV29-1; d_call: TRBD1; cdr3_nt: TGCAGCGTCGCCCGACAGGGTTTTGACACCATATATTTT; cdr3_aa: CSVARQGFDTIYF
j_call: TRBJ1-1; clone_size: -; v_call: TRBV3-1/TRBV3-2; d_call: TRBD1; cdr3_nt: TGTGCCAGCAGCCAAGGACAGGGGGCGTCTGAAGCTTTCTTT; cdr3_aa: CASSQGQGASEAFF
j_call: TRBJ2-7; clone_size: -; v_call: TRBV7-8; d_call: -; cdr3_nt: TGTGCCAGCAGCACGCTCGGGGTCGCCTACGAGCAGTACTTC; cdr3_aa: CASSTLGVAYEQYF
j_call: TRBJ2-3; clone_size: -; v_call: TRBV7-9; d_call: TRBD2; cdr3_nt: TGTGCCAGCAGCATGAGGACTAGCGGGAGAACAGATACGCAGTATTTT; cdr3_aa: CASSMRTSGRTDTQYF
j_call: TRBJ2-3; clone_size: -; v_call: TRBV24-1; d_call: -; cdr3_nt: TGTGCCACCAGTGACCCTGGTCCCGAGTCGGCAGATACGCAGTATTTT; cdr3_aa: CATSDPGPESADTQYF
j_call: TRBJ2-2; clone_size: -; v_call: TRBV19; d_call: TRBD1; cdr3_nt: TGTGCCAGTCGACAGGGTTGGGGCACCGGGGAGCTGTTTTTT; cdr3_aa: CASRQGWGTGELFF
j_call: TRBJ1-5; clone_size: -; v_call: TRBV7-8; d_call: TRBD1; cdr3_nt: TGTGCCAGCGATGACAGGGGCAATCAGCCCCAGCATTTT; cdr3_aa: CASDDRGNQPQHF
j_call: TRBJ2-2; clone_size: once; v_call: TRBV29-1; d_call: -; cdr3_nt: TGCAGCGTTATAAATCGGGACACCGGGGAGCTGTTTTTT; cdr3_aa: CSVINRDTGELFF
j_call: TRBJ1-1; clone_size: -; v_call: TRBV29-1; d_call: -; cdr3_nt: TGCAGCGTTGAAAGGGGGAACACTGAAGCTTTCTTT; cdr3_aa: CSVERGNTEAFF
j_call: TRBJ2-1; clone_size: -; v_call: TRBV29-1; d_call: TRBD2; cdr3_nt: TGCAGCGTTGCCGGCGGTCTAGCGGGAGGCCGGGAATATGAGCAGTTCTTC; cdr3_aa: CSVAGGLAGGREYEQFF
j_call: TRBJ1-3; clone_size: once; v_call: TRBV25-1; d_call: TRBD1; cdr3_nt: TGTGCCAGCAGTGAAGGGACAGGGCCTGGAAACACCATATATTTT; cdr3_aa: CASSEGTGPGNTIYF
j_call: TRBJ2-1; clone_size: -; v_call: TRBV11-2; d_call: -; cdr3_nt: TGTGCCAGCAGCTTAGATCGAAAAGGCGGTGGGTTCTTC; cdr3_aa: CASSLDRKGGGFF
j_call: TRBJ1-2; clone_size: -; v_call: TRBV5-5; d_call: -; cdr3_nt: TGTGCCAGCAGCTTGGGGACGGGAGGCTATGGCTACACCTTC; cdr3_aa: CASSLGTGGYGYTF
j_call: TRBJ1-5; clone_size: -; v_call: TRBV11-2; d_call: TRBD1; cdr3_nt: TGTGCCAGCAGCTTAAACTTTGCAGGGGGAAACCAGCCCCAGCATTTT; cdr3_aa: CASSLNFAGGNQPQHF
j_call: TRBJ2-7; clone_size: -; v_call: TRBV7-2; d_call: -; cdr3_nt: TGTGCCAGCAGTTATCAGGGCGGCTCCTACGAGCAGTACTTC; cdr3_aa: CASSYQGGSYEQYF
j_call: TRBJ2-7; clone_size: -; v_call: TRBV27; d_call: -; cdr3_nt: TGTGCCAGCAGTTTTATGGCGGGGAGCTCCTACGAGCAGTACTTC; cdr3_aa: CASSFMAGSSYEQYF
j_call: TRBJ1-1; clone_size: -; v_call: TRBV2; d_call: -; cdr3_nt: TGTGCCGGTGACAGATTGAACACTGAAGCTTTCTTT; cdr3_aa: CAGDRLNTEAFF
j_call: TRBJ1-2; clone_size: -; v_call: TRBV6-5; d_call: -; cdr3_nt: TGTGCCAGCAGTTACTCGAGGGAGCCGGAATATGGCTACACCTTC; cdr3_aa: CASSYSREPEYGYTF
j_call: TRBJ1-4; clone_size: -; v_call: TRBV5-8; d_call: -; cdr3_nt: TGTGCCAGCAGTATTGGGGCCGGCTTTAATGAAAAACTGTTTTTT; cdr3_aa: CASSIGAGFNEKLFF
j_call: TRBJ1-5; clone_size: -; v_call: TRBV19; d_call: -; cdr3_nt: TGTGCCAGTAGGGGCTTGGGGGGAGGGGGAAATCAGCCCCAGCATTTT; cdr3_aa: CASRGLGGGGNQPQHF
j_call: TRBJ1-5; clone_size: -; v_call: TRBV6-1; d_call: -; cdr3_nt: TGTGCCAGCAGTGAAGCCGGGAACAATCAGCCCCAGCATTTT; cdr3_aa: CASSEAGNNQPQHF
j_call: TRBJ1-1; clone_size: -; v_call: TRBV11-2; d_call: -; cdr3_nt: TGTGCCAGCAGCTTGCTTGGTGTCGGAGCTTTCTTT; cdr3_aa: CASSLLGVGAFF
j_call: TRBJ2-7; clone_size: -; v_call: TRBV3-1/TRBV3-2; d_call: TRBD2; cdr3_nt: TGTGCCAGCAGCCAGGCGGGAGCGGAGTACGAGCAGTACTTC; cdr3_aa: CASSQAGAEYEQYF
j_call: TRBJ1-3; clone_size: -; v_call: TRBV12-3/TRBV12-4; d_call: -; cdr3_nt: TGTGCCAGCAGTTTTTTAGGAAACACCATATATTTT; cdr3_aa: CASSFLGNTIYF
j_call: TRBJ1-4; clone_size: -; v_call: TRBV5-4; d_call: -; cdr3_nt: TGTGCCAGCAGCCTGACAGGCCCTAATGAAAAACTGTTTTTT; cdr3_aa: CASSLTGPNEKLFF
j_call: TRBJ2-1; clone_size: -; v_call: TRBV12-3/TRBV12-4; d_call: -; cdr3_nt: TGTGCCAGCAGTCCTACCGTTAGTGAGCAGTTCTTC; cdr3_aa: CASSPTVSEQFF
j_call: TRBJ2-2; clone_size: -; v_call: TRBV28; d_call: TRBD1; cdr3_nt: TGTGCCAGCGGGACAGGGGGAAGGGAGCTGTTTTTT; cdr3_aa: CASGTGGRELFF
j_call: TRBJ1-2; clone_size: -; v_call: TRBV29-1; d_call: -; cdr3_nt: TGCAGCGTTGAAGGGGGCAGGGGCCGCCACTATGGCTACACCTTC; cdr3_aa: CSVEGGRGRHYGYTF
j_call: TRBJ1-1; clone_size: -; v_call: TRBV19; d_call: -; cdr3_nt: TGTGCCAGTAGTAACCGGGGAATCCCTGAAGCTTTCTTT; cdr3_aa: CASSNRGIPEAFF
j_call: TRBJ1-5; clone_size: -; v_call: TRBV29-1; d_call: TRBD1; cdr3_nt: TGCAGCGTTGTTACAGGGGTAGGTCAGCCCCAGCATTTT; cdr3_aa: CSVVTGVGQPQHF
j_call: TRBJ2-7; clone_size: -; v_call: TRBV7-9; d_call: TRBD1; cdr3_nt: TGTGCCAGCAGCCGGACAGGATCCTACGAGCAGTACTTC; cdr3_aa: CASSRTGSYEQYF
j_call: TRBJ1-2; clone_size: -; v_call: TRBV21-1; d_call: -; cdr3_nt: -; cdr3_aa: CASSKVAQGNGYTF
j_call: TRBJ2-7; clone_size: -; v_call: TRBV6-5; d_call: TRBD1; cdr3_nt: TGTGCCAGCAGACCGACAGGGGTACCCTACGAGCAGTACTTC; cdr3_aa: CASRPTGVPYEQYF
j_call: TRBJ2-5; clone_size: -; v_call: TRBV7-9; d_call: TRBD1; cdr3_nt: TGTGCCAGCAGAACCCGGGACAGGGACGAAGAGACCCAGTACTTC; cdr3_aa: CASRTRDRDEETQYF
j_call: TRBJ2-7; clone_size: -; v_call: TRBV30; d_call: TRBD1; cdr3_nt: TGTGCCTGGAGCGGGACAGGGCTTATCTACGAGCAGTACTTC; cdr3_aa: CAWSGTGLIYEQYF
j_call: TRBJ1-2; clone_size: -; v_call: TRBV4-3; d_call: TRBD1; cdr3_nt: TGCGCCAGCAGCCAAGATTGGGGACAGGGGGCGCGGAGTAGCTATGGCTACACCTTC; cdr3_aa: CASSQDWGQGARSSYGYTF
j_call: TRBJ2-1; clone_size: once; v_call: TRBV5-1; d_call: TRBD2; cdr3_nt: TGCGCCAGCAGCTTGATTCTAGCGGGAGGGTACGATGAGCAGTTCTTC; cdr3_aa: CASSLILAGGYDEQFF
j_call: TRBJ1-1; clone_size: -; v_call: TRBV11-2; d_call: -; cdr3_nt: TGTGCCAGCAGCCCCTTGGGAGTCGGCACTGAAGCTTTCTTT; cdr3_aa: CASSPLGVGTEAFF
j_call: TRBJ2-1; clone_size: -; v_call: TRBV5-1; d_call: TRBD2; cdr3_nt: TGCGCCAGCAGCTTGGGTAGCGGGGGGTACAATGAGCAGTTCTTC; cdr3_aa: CASSLGSGGYNEQFF
j_call: TRBJ1-2; clone_size: -; v_call: TRBV10-3; d_call: TRBD1; cdr3_nt: TGTGCCATCAGACAGGGGACAGGGGAGATGACTAACTATGGCTACACCTTC; cdr3_aa: CAIRQGTGEMTNYGYTF
j_call: TRBJ2-7; clone_size: -; v_call: TRBV9; d_call: TRBD1; cdr3_nt: TGTGCCAGCAGCGCAACGGGACAGCCCCACGAGCAGTACTTC; cdr3_aa: CASSATGQPHEQYF
j_call: TRBJ1-5; clone_size: -; v_call: TRBV7-9; d_call: -; cdr3_nt: TGTGCCAGCAGCTTAGATACGGGAGGCAATCAGCCCCAGCATTTT; cdr3_aa: CASSLDTGGNQPQHF
j_call: TRBJ1-3; clone_size: -; v_call: TRBV7-2; d_call: -; cdr3_nt: TGTGCCAGCAGCTTAGCCGGACGGGACTCTGGAAACACCATATATTTT; cdr3_aa: CASSLAGRDSGNTIYF
j_call: TRBJ2-1; clone_size: -; v_call: TRBV5-6; d_call: TRBD1; cdr3_nt: TGTGCCAGCACAACTGGACAGGGGATTTTTGAGCAGTTCTTC; cdr3_aa: CASTTGQGIFEQFF
j_call: TRBJ1-5; clone_size: -; v_call: TRBV9; d_call: -; cdr3_nt: TGTGCCAGCAGCGTAGATCCGGGTAATCAGCCCCAGCATTTT; cdr3_aa: CASSVDPGNQPQHF
j_call: TRBJ2-7; clone_size: -; v_call: TRBV28; d_call: -; cdr3_nt: TGTGCCAGCAGTGCCCTCAGCTACGAGCAGTACTTC; cdr3_aa: CASSALSYEQYF
j_call: TRBJ2-3; clone_size: -; v_call: TRBV28; d_call: -; cdr3_nt: TGTGCCAGCAGGGTGCTGCGGGGTGTTGGCACAGATACGCAGTATTTT; cdr3_aa: CASRVLRGVGTDTQYF